Listed below are T cell receptor beta chains from one sample, sequenced in a study of shared clonotypes between healthy human individuals. This table comes from immunoSEQ multiplex PCR, and its TCRdb copy is limited to in-frame clones, with some not included. The sample has roughly 1 million clones; 75% to 80% are singletons. The sample was memory CD4+ T cells from PBMCs. The receptors originated from a man aged 18-30 years in good health. Some clones in this sample may be carry-over from other donors' samples. Each CDR3 is given with its conserved first and last residue. The order of the fields is CDR3 protein, CDR3 DNA, clone size, J gene, D gene, CDR3 length, V gene. D genes are given only for firm matches. Clone size is stated in some rows and not others, as once, few, many or a class when expanded.

CDR3 protein: CASSRREGPGELFF
CDR3 DNA: TGTGCCAGCAGTCGCCGAGAGGGGCCCGGGGAGCTGTTTTTT
clone size: .
J gene: TRBJ2-2
D gene: .
CDR3 length: 14
V gene: TRBV27

CDR3 protein: CAISPSRDTGELFF
CDR3 DNA: TGTGCCATCAGTCCTTCCAGGGACACCGGGGAGCTGTTTTTT
clone size: .
J gene: TRBJ2-2
D gene: .
CDR3 length: 14
V gene: TRBV10-3

CDR3 protein: CASSLGPSPENIQYF
CDR3 DNA: TGTGCCAGCAGCTTGGGTCCTAGTCCGGAAAACATTCAGTACTTC
clone size: .
J gene: TRBJ2-4
D gene: .
CDR3 length: 15
V gene: TRBV5-4

CDR3 protein: CASSSGTSGITDTQYF
CDR3 DNA: TGCGCCAGCAGCTCCGGGACTAGCGGGATCACAGATACGCAGTATTTT
clone size: .
J gene: TRBJ2-3
D gene: TRBD2
CDR3 length: 16
V gene: TRBV5-1

CDR3 protein: CASSPWTSGRVEQFF
CDR3 DNA: TGTGCCAGCAGCCCCTGGACTAGCGGGAGGGTTGAGCAGTTCTTC
clone size: .
J gene: TRBJ2-1
D gene: TRBD2
CDR3 length: 15
V gene: TRBV7-2

CDR3 protein: CASSLYSGGNTDTQYF
CDR3 DNA: TGTGCCAGCAGCTTATACAGCGGGGGAAACACAGATACGCAGTATTTT
clone size: few
J gene: TRBJ2-3
D gene: TRBD2
CDR3 length: 16
V gene: TRBV11-2

CDR3 protein: CASSPMREGGNEQFF
CDR3 DNA: TGTGCCAGCTCACCAATGCGGGAGGGAGGCAATGAGCAGTTCTTC
clone size: .
J gene: TRBJ2-1
D gene: TRBD2
CDR3 length: 15
V gene: TRBV18

CDR3 protein: CASSVGGSGSDTQYF
CDR3 DNA: TGTGCCAGCAGTGTCGGGGGTAGCGGGAGTGATACGCAGTATTTT
clone size: .
J gene: TRBJ2-3
D gene: TRBD2
CDR3 length: 15
V gene: TRBV2

CDR3 protein: CSVTGLDTEAFF
CDR3 DNA: TGCAGCGTCACAGGGCTGGACACTGAAGCTTTCTTT
clone size: .
J gene: TRBJ1-1
D gene: .
CDR3 length: 12
V gene: TRBV29-1

CDR3 protein: CASSDRGRGSNTEAFF
CDR3 DNA: TGTGCCAGCAGCGACAGGGGGCGTGGGTCGAACACTGAAGCTTTCTTT
clone size: .
J gene: TRBJ1-1
D gene: TRBD1
CDR3 length: 16
V gene: TRBV27

CDR3 protein: CASSLNREDEQFF
CDR3 DNA: TGTGCCAGCAGCTTGAACAGGGAGGATGAGCAGTTCTTC
clone size: .
J gene: TRBJ2-1
D gene: .
CDR3 length: 13
V gene: TRBV5-4

CDR3 protein: CATSRAGAESGNTIYF
CDR3 DNA: TGTGCCACCAGCAGAGCGGGGGCAGAATCTGGAAACACCATATATTTT
clone size: .
J gene: TRBJ1-3
D gene: .
CDR3 length: 16
V gene: TRBV15

CDR3 protein: CASSLGSVKLFF
CDR3 DNA: TGTGCCAGCAGCTTGGGTTCGGTCAAACTGTTTTTT
clone size: .
J gene: TRBJ1-4
D gene: .
CDR3 length: 12
V gene: TRBV5-6

CDR3 protein: CASSEQGMMEQYF
CDR3 DNA: TGCGCCAGCAGCGAGCAGGGAATGATGGAGCAGTACTTC
clone size: few
J gene: TRBJ2-7
D gene: .
CDR3 length: 13
V gene: TRBV4-1

CDR3 protein: CASSPQLAGDYEQYF
CDR3 DNA: TGTGCCAGCAGCCCTCAACTAGCGGGAGACTACGAGCAGTACTTC
clone size: .
J gene: TRBJ2-7
D gene: TRBD2
CDR3 length: 15
V gene: TRBV7-8

CDR3 protein: CAIRPTGTQGGNTIYF
CDR3 DNA: TGTGCCATCAGGCCGACCGGGACCCAAGGTGGAAACACCATATATTTT
clone size: .
J gene: TRBJ1-3
D gene: .
CDR3 length: 16
V gene: TRBV10-3

CDR3 protein: CAWSMAGVMRGEQFF
CDR3 DNA: TGTGCCTGGAGTATGGCGGGAGTGATGAGGGGTGAGCAGTTCTTC
clone size: few
J gene: TRBJ2-1
D gene: TRBD2
CDR3 length: 15
V gene: TRBV30

CDR3 protein: CASSSQTGTPVTF
CDR3 DNA: TGTGCCAGCAGTTCTCAGACCGGGACGCCGGTCACCTTC
clone size: once
J gene: TRBJ1-2
D gene: .
CDR3 length: 13
V gene: TRBV14

CDR3 protein: CASSLSGVSYYGYTF
CDR3 DNA: TGTGCCAGCAGCTTATCAGGGGTGAGCTACTATGGCTACACCTTC
clone size: .
J gene: TRBJ1-2
D gene: .
CDR3 length: 15
V gene: TRBV7-2

CDR3 protein: CASSRPYGLAGGSDTQYF
CDR3 DNA: TGTGCCAGCAGCCGACCTTACGGACTAGCGGGAGGGTCAGATACGCAGTATTTT
clone size: .
J gene: TRBJ2-3
D gene: TRBD2
CDR3 length: 18
V gene: TRBV5-6

CDR3 protein: CASRTGINYGYTF
CDR3 DNA: TGTGCCAGCAGGACAGGAATCAACTATGGCTACACCTTC
clone size: .
J gene: TRBJ1-2
D gene: .
CDR3 length: 13
V gene: TRBV28

CDR3 protein: CASSLSGREETQYF
CDR3 DNA: TGTGCCAGCAGCTTATCGGGCAGGGAAGAGACCCAGTACTTC
clone size: .
J gene: TRBJ2-5
D gene: .
CDR3 length: 14
V gene: TRBV7-3

CDR3 protein: CASSLGGLAGGNEQFF
CDR3 DNA: TGTGCCAGCAGTTTGGGGGGACTAGCGGGAGGTAATGAGCAGTTCTTC
clone size: .
J gene: TRBJ2-1
D gene: TRBD2
CDR3 length: 16
V gene: TRBV5-4

CDR3 protein: CARSVLGSPNYEQYF
CDR3 DNA: TGTGCCAGAAGCGTCCTCGGGTCGCCGAACTACGAGCAGTACTTC
clone size: .
J gene: TRBJ2-7
D gene: .
CDR3 length: 15
V gene: TRBV5-3

CDR3 protein: CASSRGTSRTDTQYF
CDR3 DNA: TGTGCCAGCAGCCGAGGGACTAGTCGCACAGATACGCAGTATTTT
clone size: many
J gene: TRBJ2-3
D gene: TRBD2
CDR3 length: 15
V gene: TRBV7-2

CDR3 protein: CASSRRGAGSLRDTQYF
CDR3 DNA: TGTGCCAGCAGCCGCCGAGGGGCAGGGAGTTTACGGGATACGCAGTATTTT
clone size: .
J gene: TRBJ2-3
D gene: .
CDR3 length: 17
V gene: TRBV7-9

CDR3 protein: CSFNGGMVDNEQFF
CDR3 DNA: TGCAGCTTTAATGGGGGGATGGTTGACAATGAGCAGTTCTTC
clone size: .
J gene: TRBJ2-1
D gene: .
CDR3 length: 14
V gene: TRBV29-1

CDR3 protein: CASSPGSGETQYF
CDR3 DNA: TGTGCCAGCAGCCCAGGCTCTGGGGAGACCCAGTACTTC
clone size: once
J gene: TRBJ2-5
D gene: .
CDR3 length: 13
V gene: TRBV5-5

CDR3 protein: CASRCGTGHLLPYNEQFF
CDR3 DNA: TGTGCCAGCAGGTGTGGGACAGGGCATCTCTTGCCATACAATGAGCAGTTCTTC
clone size: .
J gene: TRBJ2-1
D gene: TRBD1
CDR3 length: 18
V gene: TRBV6-4

CDR3 protein: CASSLAAHAGQPGGYTF
CDR3 DNA: TGCGCCAGCAGCTTAGCAGCTCACGCGGGACAGCCGGGTGGCTACACCTTC
clone size: .
J gene: TRBJ1-2
D gene: TRBD1
CDR3 length: 17
V gene: TRBV5-1

CDR3 protein: CAWKQGNLGNEQFF
CDR3 DNA: TGTGCCTGGAAACAGGGGAACCTTGGGAATGAGCAGTTCTTC
clone size: once
J gene: TRBJ2-1
D gene: TRBD1
CDR3 length: 14
V gene: TRBV30

CDR3 protein: CASSFMGVRYEQYF
CDR3 DNA: TGTGCCAGCAGCTTCATGGGGGTACGCTACGAGCAGTACTTC
clone size: .
J gene: TRBJ2-7
D gene: .
CDR3 length: 14
V gene: TRBV5-8

CDR3 protein: CASRLLGGVGYNEQFF
CDR3 DNA: TGTGCCAGCAGACTATTGGGGGGAGTGGGATACAATGAGCAGTTCTTC
clone size: few
J gene: TRBJ2-1
D gene: .
CDR3 length: 16
V gene: TRBV2

CDR3 protein: CASSLGSGLGYTF
CDR3 DNA: TGTGCCAGCAGCCTGGGATCCGGGCTTGGCTACACCTTC
clone size: .
J gene: TRBJ1-2
D gene: .
CDR3 length: 13
V gene: TRBV5-6

CDR3 protein: CASSATDNEKLFF
CDR3 DNA: TGTGCCAGCAGTGCAACGGATAATGAAAAACTGTTTTTT
clone size: .
J gene: TRBJ1-4
D gene: .
CDR3 length: 13
V gene: TRBV27

CDR3 protein: CASSPSAGSSYEQYF
CDR3 DNA: TGTGCCAGCTCACCGTCGGCGGGTTCTTCCTACGAGCAGTACTTC
clone size: .
J gene: TRBJ2-7
D gene: .
CDR3 length: 15
V gene: TRBV18

CDR3 protein: CSAGTGYRDIQYF
CDR3 DNA: TGCAGCGCGGGGACAGGGTATAGGGACATTCAGTACTTC
clone size: .
J gene: TRBJ2-4
D gene: TRBD1
CDR3 length: 13
V gene: TRBV29-1

CDR3 protein: CASSGGGPTSGNTIYF
CDR3 DNA: TGCGCCAGCTCTGGTGGGGGACCGACCTCTGGAAACACCATATATTTT
clone size: .
J gene: TRBJ1-3
D gene: .
CDR3 length: 16
V gene: TRBV5-1

CDR3 protein: CAWSVPTRYEQYF
CDR3 DNA: TGTGCCTGGAGTGTACCCACCCGGTACGAGCAGTACTTC
clone size: .
J gene: TRBJ2-7
D gene: .
CDR3 length: 13
V gene: TRBV30

CDR3 protein: CASRRGSGSTHEQYF
CDR3 DNA: TGTGCCAGTCGTAGGGGTAGCGGGAGTACCCACGAGCAGTACTTC
clone size: .
J gene: TRBJ2-7
D gene: TRBD2
CDR3 length: 15
V gene: TRBV27

CDR3 protein: CASSGNRGQSQQYF
CDR3 DNA: TGTGCCAGCAGCGGAAACAGGGGGCAATCGCAGCAGTACTTC
clone size: .
J gene: TRBJ2-7
D gene: TRBD1
CDR3 length: 14
V gene: TRBV5-6

CDR3 protein: CATSRDRRAGTDTQYF
CDR3 DNA: TGTGCCACCAGCAGAGATCGTCGGGCGGGCACAGATACGCAGTATTTT
clone size: .
J gene: TRBJ2-3
D gene: .
CDR3 length: 16
V gene: TRBV15

CDR3 protein: CASSYGGLYEQYF
CDR3 DNA: TGTGCCAGCAGTTACGGGGGACTCTACGAGCAGTACTTC
clone size: .
J gene: TRBJ2-7
D gene: .
CDR3 length: 13
V gene: TRBV6-5

CDR3 protein: CASSFSSGPWDTGELFF
CDR3 DNA: TGTGCCAGCAGCTTCTCTAGCGGCCCTTGGGACACCGGGGAGCTGTTTTTT
clone size: .
J gene: TRBJ2-2
D gene: TRBD2
CDR3 length: 17
V gene: TRBV5-4

CDR3 protein: CATAYSGANVLTF
CDR3 DNA: TGTGCCACGGCATACTCTGGGGCCAACGTCCTGACTTTC
clone size: .
J gene: TRBJ2-6
D gene: .
CDR3 length: 13
V gene: TRBV15

CDR3 protein: CASSIRQGSYTF
CDR3 DNA: TGTGCCAGCAGTATTCGACAGGGCAGCTACACCTTC
clone size: few
J gene: TRBJ1-2
D gene: TRBD1
CDR3 length: 12
V gene: TRBV2

CDR3 protein: CAWELDRTDTQYF
CDR3 DNA: TGTGCCTGGGAACTAGACCGCACAGATACGCAGTATTTT
clone size: .
J gene: TRBJ2-3
D gene: .
CDR3 length: 13
V gene: TRBV30

CDR3 protein: CASRPEGEQFF
CDR3 DNA: TGTGCCAGCAGGCCGGAGGGTGAGCAGTTCTTC
clone size: .
J gene: TRBJ2-1
D gene: .
CDR3 length: 11
V gene: TRBV2